This entry lists 23 T cell receptor beta chains sequenced from one sample in a study of OX40 agonist ivuxolimab in advanced cancers. Measured with immunoSEQ multiplex PCR; TCRdb has only the in-frame clones, and not every one. This sample carries about 90,000 clones, 91% of them seen once, and the ten largest clones take under 2%. Source: CD4+ or CD8+ T cells sorted from blood, taken in a trial of the OX40 agonist ivuxolimab. The receptors derive from an adult with an advanced solid tumor such as melanoma, head and neck, liver or kidney cancer.

The CDR3 DNA reads as TGCGCCAGCAGCTCCACAGGGGGCAATAGTAATACGCAGTATTTT. Protein product: CASSSTGGNSNTQYF. J is TRBJ2-3 and V is TRBV5-1, with TRBD1 matching 9 bases. V was clipped by 3 bases and J by 7 bases; unmatched bases: 9. CDR3 length: 15 residues. Germline V lookup: CDR1 SGHRS, CDR2 YFSETQ.

This clone was seen a handful of times. This chain links TRBV19 with TRBJ2-3; tentatively, D is TRBD1 (6 bases). The CDR3 extends over 16 amino acids. Per germline, CDR1 LNHDA and CDR2 SQIVND (reference sequence). Deletions cut 3 bases from V and 0 bases from J, with 13 bases between. This CDR3 reads CASSIRGGTSTDTQYF. In DNA form, the CDR3 reads TGTGCCAGTAGTATCAGAGGGGGAACTAGCACAGATACGCAGTATTTT.

The chain has TRBV7-2 and TRBJ1-2; 7 positions agree with TRBD1. CDR1 is SGHTA and CDR2 is FQGNSA in the germline V gene. The CDR3 is 16 residues long. The V gene end was trimmed by 1 base and the J gene end by 1 base; junction bases not matched to a gene: 6. CDR3 protein: CASSLDFPGGNYGYTF. The CDR3 DNA reads TGTGCCAGCAGCTTAGACTTCCCAGGGGGTAACTATGGCTACACCTTC.

CDR3 bases: TGTGCCAGCCACCGTGTATACGAGCAGTACTTC. Amino acids: CASHRVYEQYF. The chain recombines TRBV2 with TRBJ2-7, with no clear D. This CDR3 region has 11 residues. Germline CDR1 is SNHLY and CDR2 is FYNNEI. Trimming removed 8 bases from V and 4 bases from J, with 9 bases in between. The full variable domain, rest sourced from reference TRBV2 and TRBJ2-7, is EPEVTQTPSHQVTQMGQEVILRCVPISNHLYFYWYRQILGQKVEFLVSFYNNEISEKSEIFDDQFSVERPDGSNFTLKIRSTKLEDSAMYFCASHRVYEQYFGPGTRLTVT.

The gene calls are TRBV30 and TRBJ2-3, with 8 bases lining up with TRBD1. CDR3 length equals 14 residues. Germline V gene sequence: CDR1 GTSNPN, CDR2 SVGIG (reference sequence). The trim removed 3 bases at V and 4 bases at J, leaving 6 bases unmatched. The CDR3 is CAWRNTRGPDTQYF. CDR3 bases: TGTGCCTGGAGGAACACCAGGGGGCCAGATACGCAGTATTTT.

This clone was seen once. The genes are TRBV19 and TRBJ1-1; D perhaps matches TRBD1 (6 bases). The CDR3 consists of 15 residues. The germline V gene encodes CDR1 LNHDA and CDR2 SQIVND (reference sequence). The ends were cut back, 10 bases at V and 5 bases at J, with 23 bases in the middle. CDR3 protein: CATTRDKLRGTEAFF. The CDR3 DNA reads as TGTGCCACCACCCGGGACAAGCTCCGGGGGACTGAAGCTTTCTTT.

The chain couples TRBV5-1 to TRBJ2-2; no definite D call. Trimming took 0 bases from V and 1 from J, leaving 4 bases between them. The germline CDR1 and CDR2 sequences are SGHRS and YFSETQ. This CDR3 comprises 14 residues. The CDR3 bases are TGCGCCAGCAGCTTGGGCGAGAACACCGGGGAGCTGTTTTTT. Protein product: CASSLGENTGELFF.

This chain joins TRBV6-4 and TRBJ2-5; TRBD2 matches at 11 bases. The CDR3 spans 19 residues. J lost 1 base, V lost 8 bases, and 18 bases had no gene match. From germline, CDR1 is MRHNA and CDR2 SNTAGT. CDR3 bases: TGTGCCAGCCAAGTGGGGGCGACTAGCGGGATAGGTTCCCAAGAGACCCAGTACTTC. Its translation: CASQVGATSGIGSQETQYF.

The CDR3 DNA reads as TGTGCCAGCAGAGCAGGACTACTCAGCACAGATACGCAGTATTTT. It yields the protein CASRAGLLSTDTQYF. V gene TRBV28 combines with J gene TRBJ2-3; maybe TRBD2 (6 bases). Looked up from germline, CDR1 is MDHEN and CDR2 is SYDVKM. The CDR3 is made up of 15 amino acids. V was trimmed by 6 bases and J by 0 bases, leaving 13 bases between them.

This rearrangement joins TRBV5-1 to TRBJ1-3; D is unresolved. V shed 4 bases and J shed 0 bases, with 8 bases lying between them. Germline V gene data show CDR1 as SGHRS and CDR2 as YFSETQ. The CDR3 covers 14 residues. The CDR3 DNA reads TGCGCCAGCAGCGAGAATAACTCTGGAAACACCATATATTTT. It translates to CASSENNSGNTIYF.

The chain recombines TRBV4-1 with TRBJ2-7; 8 bases map to TRBD2. V was clipped by 1 base and J by 5 bases; unmatched bases: 4. Germline V gene data show CDR1 as MGHRA and CDR2 as YSYEKL. The CDR3 runs 14 residues. The CDR3 spells CASSQVQREHEQYF. DNA for the CDR3: TGCGCCAGCAGCCAAGTTCAGCGGGAGCACGAGCAGTACTTC.

The chain carries TRBV14 and TRBJ2-3; the D gene is possibly TRBD2 (5 bases). V was pared by 4 bases and J by 2 bases, with 16 bases between. Germline lookup yields CDR1 SGHDN and CDR2 FVKESK. This CDR3 is built from 16 residues. The CDR3 DNA follows: TGTGCCAGCAGCCCAGGAGGTTCCCTTTACACAGATACGCAGTATTTT. It specifies CASSPGGSLYTDTQYF.

The gene calls are TRBV15 and TRBJ2-1; 10 bases line up with TRBD2. Per the germline V gene, CDR1 is LNHNV and CDR2 is YYDKDF (reference sequence). With V trimmed by 0 bases and J by 3 bases, 8 bases remained unmatched. The CDR3 has 18 residues. The CDR3 coding sequence is TGTGCCACCAGCAGAGATAGGGCTAGCGGGAGATTCTACAATGAGCAGTTCTTC. This sequence encodes CATSRDRASGRFYNEQFF.

V and J are TRBV7-8 and TRBJ1-2; D uncertain. The length of the CDR3 is 14 residues. The V end lost 1 base, the J end lost 5 bases, and 11 bases lay between the germline ends. Germline-derived CDR1 and CDR2 are SGHVS and FQNEAQ. The CDR3 reads CASSLVHQRYGYTF. In DNA, the CDR3 is TGTGCCAGCAGCTTAGTGCACCAGAGATATGGCTACACCTTC.

The J gene is TRBJ2-1, the V gene TRBV10-3; D remains unclear. Trimming took off 6 bases at V and 0 bases at J, with 6 bases between the two ends. CDR1 is ENHRY, CDR2 SYGVKD, per germline. The CDR3 length is 13 residues. CDR3 in DNA: TGTGCCATCAGGGGAAGCTCCTACAATGAGCAGTTCTTC. It encodes CAIRGSSYNEQFF.

The chain links TRBV4-2 to TRBJ2-7, with D perhaps matching TRBD1 (6 bases). Germline CDR1 reads LGHNA; CDR2 reads YNFKEQ. V lost 1 base and J 5 bases, leaving 15 bases between the germline ends. The CDR3 length is 15 residues. CDR3 amino acids: CASSQGFLTGNEQYF. CDR3 coding DNA: TGTGCCAGCAGCCAAGGGTTTTTAACAGGGAACGAGCAGTACTTC.

The CDR3 reads CASRYRGSSYEQYF. The DNA for the CDR3 is TGTGCCAGCAGGTACAGGGGGAGCTCCTACGAGCAGTACTTC. The rearrangement links TRBV6-5 to TRBJ2-7; 8 bases fit TRBD1. Germline lookup yields CDR1 MNHEY and CDR2 SVGAGI. This CDR3 has 14 residues. The J segment lost 0 bases and the V segment lost 6 bases, leaving 4 bases of the junction unmatched.

V usage is TRBV5-1 and J usage is TRBJ2-7; tentatively, D is TRBD1 or TRBD2 (5 bases each). Germline lookup yields CDR1 SGHRS and CDR2 YFSETQ. The V end was cut by 4 bases, the J end by 3 bases, with 11 bases between. The CDR3 contains 13 residues. The CDR3 DNA sequence: TGCGCCAGCAGCCGGGACGGTAACTACGAGCAGTACTTC. Protein: CASSRDGNYEQYF.

V gene TRBV28 combines with J gene TRBJ1-5, with D maybe TRBD1 (6 bases). The CDR3 is made up of 14 amino acids. V lost 5 bases and J lost 5, with 13 bases in between. Germline CDR1 is MDHEN and CDR2 is SYDVKM. The CDR3 region has the DNA TGTGCCAGCAGTCCGAGGGGGACCCATCAGCCCCAGCATTTT. Translation gives CASSPRGTHQPQHF.

The CDR3 region has the DNA TGCAGCGTTGAACCCCCAGGACAGTATGGCTACACCTTC. Translating gives CSVEPPGQYGYTF. The chain has TRBV29-1 and TRBJ1-2; possibly TRBD1 for D (6 bases). This CDR3 has 13 amino acids. V lost 2 bases to trimming and J lost 5 bases, with 12 bases between them. CDR1 and CDR2 (germline): SQVTM, ANQGSEA.

This chain's CDR3 is CASGSPGISYEQYF. CDR3 nucleotide sequence: TGTGCCAGCGGATCTCCGGGGATCTCCTACGAGCAGTACTTC. The J gene is TRBJ2-7, the V gene TRBV28, with TRBD2 as a possible D gene (5 bases). Germline CDR1 and CDR2: MDHEN and SYDVKM. The CDR3 sequence is 14 residues long. Trimming removed 8 bases from V and 0 bases from J, with 14 bases in between. Variable domain in full (rest from reference TRBV28 and TRBJ2-7): DVKVTQSSRYLVKRTGEKVFLECVQDMDHENMFWYRQDPGLGLRLIYFSYDVKMKEKGDIPEGYSVSREKKERFSLILESASTNQTSMYLCASGSPGISYEQYFGPGTRLTVT.

The CDR3 sequence: CASSRLADQFEQYF. CDR3 nucleotides: TGTGCCAGCTCGCGACTAGCGGACCAGTTCGAGCAGTACTTC. V and J are TRBV18 and TRBJ2-7, with 9 bases aligning to TRBD2. CDR3 length equals 14 residues. CDR1 and CDR2 from the germline V gene are KGHSH and LQKENI. Trimming removed 6 bases from V and 6 bases from J; junction bases left unmatched: 9.

In regard to this clone: The junction departs from the called germline gene at one end, perhaps through a read error. The chain combines TRBV5-1 with TRBJ1-2, with D perhaps TRBD1 (5 bases). The CDR3 has 12 residues. Germline V gives CDR1 SGHRS, CDR2 YFSETQ. The CDR3 is CASSRGLPGYTF. CDR3 nucleotide sequence: TGTGCCAGCAGCCGGGGACTTCCTGGCTACACCTTC.